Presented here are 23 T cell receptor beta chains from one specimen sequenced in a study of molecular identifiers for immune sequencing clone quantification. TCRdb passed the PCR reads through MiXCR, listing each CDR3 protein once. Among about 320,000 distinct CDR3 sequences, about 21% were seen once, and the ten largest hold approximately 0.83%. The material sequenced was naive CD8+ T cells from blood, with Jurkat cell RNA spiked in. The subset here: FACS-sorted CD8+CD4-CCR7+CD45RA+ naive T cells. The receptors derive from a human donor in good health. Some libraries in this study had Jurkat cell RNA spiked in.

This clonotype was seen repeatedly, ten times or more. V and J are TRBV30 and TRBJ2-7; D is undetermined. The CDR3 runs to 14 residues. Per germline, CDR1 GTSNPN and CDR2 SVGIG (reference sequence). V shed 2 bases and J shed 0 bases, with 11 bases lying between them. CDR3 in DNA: TGTGCCTGGAGTAGTGACGGCCGCTCCTACGAGCAGTACTTC. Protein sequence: CAWSSDGRSYEQYF.

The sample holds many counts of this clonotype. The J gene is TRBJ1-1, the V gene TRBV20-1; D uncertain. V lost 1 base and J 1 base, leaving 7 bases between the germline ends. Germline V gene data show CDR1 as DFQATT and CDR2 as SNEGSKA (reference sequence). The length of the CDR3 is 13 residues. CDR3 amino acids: CSARVAGNTEAFF. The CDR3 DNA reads TGCAGTGCTAGAGTGGCAGGGAACACTGAAGCTTTCTTT.

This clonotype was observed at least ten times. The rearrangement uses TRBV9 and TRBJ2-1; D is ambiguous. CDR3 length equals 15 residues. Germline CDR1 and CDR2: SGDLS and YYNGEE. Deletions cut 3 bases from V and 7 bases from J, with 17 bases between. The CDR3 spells CASSATPAHGNEQFF. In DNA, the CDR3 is TGTGCCAGCAGCGCCACTCCCGCGCATGGGAATGAGCAGTTCTTC.

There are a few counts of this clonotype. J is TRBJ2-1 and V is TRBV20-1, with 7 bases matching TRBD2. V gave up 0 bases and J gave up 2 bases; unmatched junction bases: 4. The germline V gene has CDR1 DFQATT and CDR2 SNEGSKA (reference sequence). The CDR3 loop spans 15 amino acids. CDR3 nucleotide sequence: TGCAGTGCTAGAGAGGCGGGGGTTCCCTACAATGAGCAGTTCTTC. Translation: CSAREAGVPYNEQFF.

This chain's CDR3 is CASSQVVGGSKATNEKLFF. The CDR3 coding sequence is TGCGCCAGCAGCCAAGTAGTTGGAGGGAGTAAAGCAACTAATGAAAAACTGTTTTTT. The chain uses TRBV4-1 and TRBJ1-4; D gene ambiguous. Germline assignment: CDR1 MGHRA and CDR2 YSYEKL. The CDR3 runs to 19 residues. Trimming left V 1 base short and J 0 bases short, with 18 bases between.

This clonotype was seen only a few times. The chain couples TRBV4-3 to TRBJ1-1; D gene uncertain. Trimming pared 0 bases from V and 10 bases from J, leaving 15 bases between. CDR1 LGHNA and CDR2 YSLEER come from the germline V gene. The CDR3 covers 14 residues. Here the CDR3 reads CASSQENGRRVAFF. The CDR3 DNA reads TGCGCCAGCAGCCAAGAGAATGGGCGGAGGGTAGCTTTCTTT.

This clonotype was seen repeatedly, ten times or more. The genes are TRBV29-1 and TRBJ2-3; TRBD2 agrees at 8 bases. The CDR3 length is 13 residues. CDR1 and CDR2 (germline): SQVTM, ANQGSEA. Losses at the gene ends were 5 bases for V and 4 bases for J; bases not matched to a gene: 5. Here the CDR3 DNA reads TGCAGCGTTAGCGGGAGCAACCCAGATACGCAGTATTTT. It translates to CSVSGSNPDTQYF.

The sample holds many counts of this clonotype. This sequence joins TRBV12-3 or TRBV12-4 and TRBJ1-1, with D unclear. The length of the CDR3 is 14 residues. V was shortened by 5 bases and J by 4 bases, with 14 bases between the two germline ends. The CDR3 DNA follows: TGTGCCAGCAGTATACTACCAGGAGGCACTGAAGCTTTCTTT. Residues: CASSILPGGTEAFF.

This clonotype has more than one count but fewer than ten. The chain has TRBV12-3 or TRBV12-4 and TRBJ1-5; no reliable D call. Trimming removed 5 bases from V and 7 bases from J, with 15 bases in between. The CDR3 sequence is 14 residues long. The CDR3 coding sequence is TGTGCCAGCAGTGCCGTGGAGGGTGACCAGCCCCAGCATTTT. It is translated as CASSAVEGDQPQHF.

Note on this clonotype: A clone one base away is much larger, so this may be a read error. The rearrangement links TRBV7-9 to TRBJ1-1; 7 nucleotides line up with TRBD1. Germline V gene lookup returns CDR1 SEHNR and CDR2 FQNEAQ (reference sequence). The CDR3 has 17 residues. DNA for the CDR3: TGTGCCAGCTCCCGTGTCCTCGCCGGGACAGCGAACACTGAAGCTTACTTT. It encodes CASSRVLAGTANTEAYF.

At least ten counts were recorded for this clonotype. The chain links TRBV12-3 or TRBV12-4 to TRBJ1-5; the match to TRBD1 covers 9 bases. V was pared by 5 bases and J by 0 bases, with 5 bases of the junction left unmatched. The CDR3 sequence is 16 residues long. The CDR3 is CASSPSTGGSNQPQHF. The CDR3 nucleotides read TGTGCCAGCAGTCCGTCGACAGGGGGTAGCAATCAGCCCCAGCATTTT.

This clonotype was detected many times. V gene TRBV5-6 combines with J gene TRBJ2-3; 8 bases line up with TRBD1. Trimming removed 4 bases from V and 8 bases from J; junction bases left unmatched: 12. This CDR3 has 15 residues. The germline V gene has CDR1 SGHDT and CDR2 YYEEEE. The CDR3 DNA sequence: TGTGCCAGCAGCCTCCTGACAGGGGCCGCCGGTACGCAGTATTTT. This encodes CASSLLTGAAGTQYF.

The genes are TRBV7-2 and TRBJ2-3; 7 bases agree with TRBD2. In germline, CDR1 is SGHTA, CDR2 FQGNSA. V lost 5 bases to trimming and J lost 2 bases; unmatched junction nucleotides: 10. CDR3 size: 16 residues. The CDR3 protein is CASSAWASGYTDTQYF. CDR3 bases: TGTGCCAGCAGCGCCTGGGCTAGCGGATACACAGATACGCAGTATTTT.

CDR3 in DNA: TGTGCCACCAGCAGCGGGCAGGAGAACACTGAAGCTTTCTTT. Protein: CATSSGQENTEAFF. This chain uses TRBV15 with TRBJ1-1; D not certain. In germline, CDR1 is LNHNV, CDR2 YYDKDF (reference sequence). This CDR3 comprises 14 residues. V was clipped by 3 bases and J by 1 base, with 9 bases between them.

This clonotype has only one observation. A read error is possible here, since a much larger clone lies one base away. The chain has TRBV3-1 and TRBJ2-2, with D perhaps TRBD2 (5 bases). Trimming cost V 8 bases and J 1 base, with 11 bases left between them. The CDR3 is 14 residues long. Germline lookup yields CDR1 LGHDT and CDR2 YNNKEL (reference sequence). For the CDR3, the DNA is TGTGCCAGCGGCCCCGGGATGAACACCGGGGAGCTGTTTTTT. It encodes CASGPGMNTGELFF.

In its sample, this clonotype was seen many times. CDR3 bases: TGCAGTGCTAGAGATTTTACTTCCCAGGCCACCATATATTTT. Amino acid sequence: CSARDFTSQATIYF. The rearrangement uses TRBV20-1 and TRBJ1-3; D not resolved. The CDR3 has 14 amino acids. Germline V gene lookup returns CDR1 DFQATT and CDR2 SNEGSKA (reference sequence). Trimming pared 0 bases from V and 9 bases from J, leaving 15 bases between.

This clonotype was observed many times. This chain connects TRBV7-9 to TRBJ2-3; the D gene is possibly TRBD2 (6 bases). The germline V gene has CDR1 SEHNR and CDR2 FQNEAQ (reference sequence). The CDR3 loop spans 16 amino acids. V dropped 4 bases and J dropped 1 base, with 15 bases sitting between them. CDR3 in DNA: TGTGCCAGCAGCTCCACCCTAGCGACTGGCACAGATACGCAGTATTTT. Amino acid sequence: CASSSTLATGTDTQYF.

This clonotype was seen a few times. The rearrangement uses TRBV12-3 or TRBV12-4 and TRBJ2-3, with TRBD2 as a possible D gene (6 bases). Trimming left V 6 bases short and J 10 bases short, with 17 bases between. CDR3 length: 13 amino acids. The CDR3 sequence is CASSLPSEGAQYF. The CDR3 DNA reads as TGTGCCAGCAGCCTCCCGTCGGAGGGTGCGCAGTATTTT.

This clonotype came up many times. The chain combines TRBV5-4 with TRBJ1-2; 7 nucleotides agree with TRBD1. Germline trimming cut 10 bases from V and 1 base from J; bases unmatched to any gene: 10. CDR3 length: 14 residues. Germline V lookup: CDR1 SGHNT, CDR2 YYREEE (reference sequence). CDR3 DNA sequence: TGTGCCGGAAGGGGGCGAGGACTTAACTATGGCTACACCTTC. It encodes CAGRGRGLNYGYTF.

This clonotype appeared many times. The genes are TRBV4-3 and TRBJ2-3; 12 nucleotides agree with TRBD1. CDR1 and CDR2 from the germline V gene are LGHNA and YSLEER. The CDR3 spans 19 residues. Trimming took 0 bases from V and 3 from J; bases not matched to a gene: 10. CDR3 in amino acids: CASSQDPVGTGGKTDTQYF. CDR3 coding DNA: TGCGCCAGCAGCCAAGATCCGGTAGGGACAGGGGGCAAGACAGATACGCAGTATTTT.

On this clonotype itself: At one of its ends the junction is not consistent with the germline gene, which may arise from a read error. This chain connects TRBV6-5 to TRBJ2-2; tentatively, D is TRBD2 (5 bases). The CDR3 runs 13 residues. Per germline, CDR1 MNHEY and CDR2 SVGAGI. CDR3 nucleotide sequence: TGTGCCAGCAGCCCCACGGGGTCCGGGGAGCTGGTTTTT. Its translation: CASSPTGSGELVF.

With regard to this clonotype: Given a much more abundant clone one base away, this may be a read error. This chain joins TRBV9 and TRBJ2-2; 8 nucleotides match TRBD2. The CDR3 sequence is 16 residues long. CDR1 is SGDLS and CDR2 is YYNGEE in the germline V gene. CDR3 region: CARSERTSSGTGELFF. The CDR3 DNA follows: TGTGCCAGAAGCGAAAGGACTAGCTCGGGCACCGGGGAGCTGTTTTTT.

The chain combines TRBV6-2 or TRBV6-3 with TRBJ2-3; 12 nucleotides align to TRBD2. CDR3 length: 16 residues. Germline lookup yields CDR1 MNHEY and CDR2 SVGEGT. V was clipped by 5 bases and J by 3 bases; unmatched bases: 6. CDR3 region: CASSLLAGGWTDTQYF. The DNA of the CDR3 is TGTGCCAGCAGTCTCCTAGCGGGAGGGTGGACAGATACGCAGTATTTT.